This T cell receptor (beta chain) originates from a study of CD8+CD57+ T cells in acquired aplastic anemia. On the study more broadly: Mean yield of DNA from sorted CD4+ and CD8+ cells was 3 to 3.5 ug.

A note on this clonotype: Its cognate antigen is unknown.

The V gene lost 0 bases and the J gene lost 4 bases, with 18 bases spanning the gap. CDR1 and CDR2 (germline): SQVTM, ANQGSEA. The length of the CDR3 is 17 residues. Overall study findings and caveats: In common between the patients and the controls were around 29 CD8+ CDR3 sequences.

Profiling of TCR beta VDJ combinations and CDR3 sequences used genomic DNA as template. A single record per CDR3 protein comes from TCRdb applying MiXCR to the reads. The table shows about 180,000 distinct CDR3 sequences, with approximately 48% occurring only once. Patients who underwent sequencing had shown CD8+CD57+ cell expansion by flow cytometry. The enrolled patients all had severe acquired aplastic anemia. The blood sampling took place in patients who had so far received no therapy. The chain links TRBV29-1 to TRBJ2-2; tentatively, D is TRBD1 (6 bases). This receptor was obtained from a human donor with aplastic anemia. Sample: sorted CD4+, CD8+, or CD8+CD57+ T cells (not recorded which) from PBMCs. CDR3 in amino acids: CSVEEWGQSGATGELFF. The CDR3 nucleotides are TGCAGCGTTGAAGAGTGGGGGCAATCTGGGGCCACCGGGGAGCTGTTTTTT.